The 23 T cell receptor beta chains given below trace back to one sample, sequenced in a study of cytomegalovirus exposure and HLA in healthy donors. PCR primers comprised 60 Vbeta and 13 Jbeta primers. Clones were read by immunoSEQ multiplex PCR, and TCRdb kept only the in-frame ones, dropping some. The sample has 95,000 to 100,000 clones, more than 70% seen once. What was sequenced was PBMCs. Every receptor here comes from a female donor in good health and CMV-seronegative.

This clone is categorized as medium-sized (0.01 to 0.1%). The chain is built from TRBV4-2 and TRBJ1-2, with 9 nucleotides matching TRBD1. J gave up 10 bases and V 2 bases, and 11 bases lay outside the gene matches. This CDR3 has 15 amino acids. Germline assignment: CDR1 LGHNA and CDR2 YNFKEQ. CDR3 loop: CASSQFSGQGSIYTF. As DNA, the CDR3 is TGTGCCAGCAGCCAATTCTCGGGACAGGGATCGATCTACACCTTC.

CDR3 bases: TGTGCCAGCAGCTTTCAGGGAGGGCCCCAGCATTTT. This codes for CASSFQGGPQHF. V usage is TRBV5-5 and J usage is TRBJ1-5, with a weak D call TRBD1 (5 bases). Germline V gene sequence: CDR1 SGHKS, CDR2 YYEKEE (reference sequence). The CDR3 runs 12 residues. Trimming left V 2 bases short and J 9 bases short, with 9 bases between.

In DNA, the CDR3 is TGTGCCAGCAGCTTAGGGAACAGGGGAGGCAAAGAGACCCAGTACTTC. Translated: CASSLGNRGGKETQYF. The rearrangement uses TRBV7-2 and TRBJ2-5; D may be TRBD1 (7 bases). CDR3 length: 16 amino acids. The V gene lost 1 base and the J gene lost 3 bases, with 15 bases spanning the gap. Looked up from germline, CDR1 is SGHTA and CDR2 is FQGNSA.

Note on this clone: The sample has other DNA sequences that encode this CDR3 too. The chain joins TRBV5-1 to TRBJ2-3; no clear D gene. Trimming cost V 0 bases and J 0 bases, with 5 bases left between them. The germline gives CDR1 SGHRS, CDR2 YFSETQ. This CDR3 has 14 residues. This CDR3 reads CASSLGLSTDTQYF. The CDR3 DNA sequence: TGCGCCAGCAGCTTGGGACTCAGCACAGATACGCAGTATTTT.

The rearrangement links TRBV29-1 to TRBJ2-7; no reliable D call. This CDR3 is built from 12 residues. Germline CDR1 SQVTM, CDR2 ANQGSEA. V gave up 5 bases and J gave up 4 bases, with 12 bases separating them. The CDR3 nucleotides read TGCAGCGTTTCCCCCTCCCAGTACGAGCAGTACTTC. Its protein is CSVSPSQYEQYF.

V and J are TRBV19 and TRBJ1-2; 10 positions match TRBD1. V lost 8 bases to trimming and J lost 7 bases; unmatched junction nucleotides: 7. The CDR3 extends over 13 amino acids. The germline gives CDR1 LNHDA, CDR2 SQIVND (reference sequence). The CDR3, as DNA: TGTGCCAGTCTGACAGGGGGCTTCGGTGGCTACACCTTC. Amino acids: CASLTGGFGGYTF. The variable domain in full, with the rest retrieved from reference TRBV19 and TRBJ1-2, is DGGITQSPKYLFRKEGQNVTLSCEQNLNHDAMYWYRQDPGQGLRLIYYSQIVNDFQKGDIAEGYSVSREKKESFPLTVTSAQKNPTAFYLCASLTGGFGGYTFGSGTRLTVV.

This clone has a single count. V is TRBV6-5 and J is TRBJ2-7; D perhaps matches TRBD1 (5 bases). The germline CDR1 and CDR2 sequences are MNHEY and SVGAGI. CDR3 size: 14 residues. With 5 bases removed from V and 7 bases from J, the gap between germline ends came to 18 bases. The CDR3 sequence: CASSDKFGAPEQYF. The DNA of the CDR3 is TGTGCCAGCAGTGATAAGTTTGGGGCTCCGGAGCAGTACTTC.

Points on this clone: This sample also contains other DNA sequences that code for the same CDR3. This chain joins TRBV5-1 and TRBJ2-2; 7 bases align to TRBD2. This CDR3 comprises 15 residues. The V gene's germline CDR1 is SGHRS and CDR2 YFSETQ. V dropped 2 bases and J dropped 0; count of bases not matched to a gene: 1. The CDR3 DNA reads TGCGCCAGCAGCTTAGCGGGATCGAACACCGGGGAGCTGTTTTTT. Protein product: CASSLAGSNTGELFF.

This clone came up once. This chain uses TRBV9 with TRBJ2-3, with TRBD2 as a possible D gene (6 bases). CDR1 and CDR2 from the germline V gene are SGDLS and YYNGEE. The CDR3 is made up of 16 amino acids. The germline V and J ends were trimmed by 1 base and 3 bases, with 15 bases remaining between them. Here the CDR3 DNA reads TGTGCCAGCAGCGTACTCGGGGGAATTAGAACAGATACGCAGTATTTT. Amino acids: CASSVLGGIRTDTQYF.

The chain recombines TRBV9 with TRBJ2-4, with D perhaps matching TRBD2 (6 bases). The CDR3 consists of 13 residues. Germline CDR1 is SGDLS and CDR2 is YYNGEE. V lost 2 bases and J 8 bases, leaving 11 bases between the germline ends. CDR3: CASSVTGGYIQYF. CDR3 DNA: TGTGCCAGCAGCGTCACAGGAGGGTACATTCAGTACTTC.

The J gene is TRBJ1-2, the V gene TRBV18, with D hard to call. V dropped 0 bases and J dropped 7 bases, with 12 bases sitting between them. The CDR3 is made up of 14 amino acids. Germline CDR1 KGHSH, CDR2 LQKENI. The CDR3 bases are TGTGCCAGCTCACCACCAAGCATTGGCGGTGGCTACACCTTC. It specifies CASSPPSIGGGYTF.

V usage is TRBV12-1 and J usage is TRBJ1-6. TRBV12-1 is a known pseudogene. The CDR3 totals 16 residues. The CDR3 DNA reads TGTGCCAGCAGCTTTCCCCTCCGGGAGGGGAATTCACCCCTCCACTTT. Its translation is CASSFPLREGNSPLHF.

The chain employs TRBV13 and TRBJ2-1; D gene unclear. Per the germline V gene, CDR1 is PRHDT and CDR2 is FYEKMQ (reference sequence). This CDR3 comprises 15 residues. Trimming stripped 3 bases from V and 3 bases from J, with 12 bases between. This CDR3 is CASSLFQAIYNEQFF. CDR3 DNA sequence: TGTGCCAGCAGCTTGTTCCAGGCCATCTACAATGAGCAGTTCTTC.

This chain uses TRBV27 with TRBJ2-7; possible D gene TRBD2, 5 bases. V was trimmed by 6 bases and J by 1 base, leaving 22 bases between them. Germline V gives CDR1 MNHEY, CDR2 SMNVEV (reference sequence). This CDR3 spans 17 amino acids. The CDR3 sequence: CASRPQYREVTSYEQYF. The CDR3 coding sequence is TGTGCCAGCAGGCCGCAGTATCGGGAAGTAACTTCCTACGAGCAGTACTTC.

The chain carries TRBV5-6 and TRBJ2-3, with 9 positions matching TRBD1. V shed 3 bases, J shed 4 bases, and the junction held 3 bases outside the gene matches. Per the germline V gene, CDR1 is SGHDT and CDR2 is YYEEEE. This CDR3 is 14 amino acids long. In DNA, the CDR3 is TGTGCCAGCAGCTGGGACAGGGTGTCAGATACGCAGTATTTT. Its translation is CASSWDRVSDTQYF.

This clone was found a few times. The rearrangement joins TRBV4-1 to TRBJ1-5; 10 bases are shared with TRBD1. J lost 5 bases, V lost 5 bases, and 3 bases had no gene match. Germline assignment: CDR1 MGHRA and CDR2 YSYEKL. The CDR3 spans 14 residues. CDR3: CASSSDRGDQPQHF. DNA for the CDR3: TGCGCCAGCAGCTCGGACAGGGGGGATCAGCCCCAGCATTTT.

The rearrangement joins TRBV9 to TRBJ2-5, with D perhaps matching TRBD1 (6 bases). This CDR3 is 13 amino acids long. V lost 4 bases to trimming and J lost 5 bases, with 12 bases between them. The germline V gene has CDR1 SGDLS and CDR2 YYNGEE. The CDR3 loop is CASSTTGWETQYF. DNA of the CDR3: TGTGCCAGCAGCACAACAGGGTGGGAGACCCAGTACTTC.

V and J are TRBV2 and TRBJ2-7; 11 bases are shared with TRBD2. The CDR3 is 17 residues long. Germline-derived CDR1 and CDR2 are SNHLY and FYNNEI. V lost 2 bases, J lost 0 bases, and 6 bases stayed unmatched. CDR3 DNA: TGTGCCAGCAGTGAAAGGGGACTAGCGGCAAGCTCCTACGAGCAGTACTTC. Amino acid sequence: CASSERGLAASSYEQYF.

The V call is TRBV5-4, the J call TRBJ2-4, with TRBD1 identical over 9 bases. The V segment lost 5 bases and the J segment 7 bases; nucleotides outside the gene matches: 10. This CDR3 has 15 amino acids. Germline values: CDR1 SGHNT, CDR2 YYREEE (reference sequence). CDR3 sequence reads: CASSRDRQGVNIQYF. The DNA of the CDR3 is TGTGCCAGCAGTCGGGACCGACAGGGGGTGAACATTCAGTACTTC.

This clone was detected a few times. The V call is TRBV18, the J call TRBJ1-2, with TRBD1 matching 9 bases. CDR1 is KGHSH and CDR2 is LQKENI in the germline V gene. Trimming took 4 bases from V and 8 from J; bases not matched to a gene: 8. The CDR3 has 14 residues. CDR3: CASSLNRGQGGYTF. The CDR3 nucleotides are TGTGCCAGCTCACTTAACAGGGGACAGGGCGGCTACACCTTC.

CDR3 coding DNA: TGTGCCAGTATCCGGGGGGCAGGCTCTGGCTATGGCTACACCTTC. It is translated as CASIRGAGSGYGYTF. The chain uses TRBV6-5 and TRBJ1-2, with D maybe TRBD1 (6 bases). V was cut by 9 bases and J by 4 bases, with 21 bases left in between. Germline assignment: CDR1 MNHEY and CDR2 SVGAGI. The CDR3 is 15 amino acids.

The CDR3 sequence: CASSFGQGRNTEAFF. The CDR3 DNA follows: TGTGCCAGCAGTTTTGGACAGGGGAGAAACACTGAAGCTTTCTTT. This chain connects TRBV28 to TRBJ1-1; 9 nucleotides agree with TRBD1. The germline gives CDR1 MDHEN, CDR2 SYDVKM. This CDR3 has 15 residues. Trimming at V came to 3 bases and at J to 2 bases, leaving 4 bases not matched to a gene.

The chain couples TRBV5-1 to TRBJ1-2; 11 bases fit TRBD1. The CDR3 is 15 residues long. CDR1 and CDR2 (germline): SGHRS, YFSETQ. The ends lost 2 bases at V and 7 bases at J; junction bases unmatched: 7. The CDR3 DNA reads TGCGCCAGCAGCTTAAGGACAGGGGGCGCAGGTGGCTACACCTTC. As protein: CASSLRTGGAGGYTF.